This T cell receptor (beta chain) was documented in a study of regulatory T cells in long-lasting Graves disease. Sample time point: persistent/refractory GD, antithyroid drugs over 5 years with positive TRAb. PBMC-derived RNA was used for the TCR library. With iRepertoire HTBI primers and Arm-PCR of CDR3 regions, TCR beta libraries were built. MiXCR was run by TCRdb on the multiplex PCR reads, yielding one entry per CDR3 protein. The table has 400,000 to 500,000 distinct CDR3 sequences, roughly 23% seen once. CDR3 length equals 14 residues. Germline-derived CDR1 and CDR2 are LGHDT and YNNKEL (reference sequence). V was shortened by 2 bases and J by 1 base, with 9 bases between the two germline ends.

The sequence was collected from a female donor with Graves disease. The material sequenced was peripheral blood mononuclear cells (PBMCs), taken when the disease was refractory, from a patient treated with antithyroid drugs. The chain recombines TRBV3-1 with TRBJ2-7; D is perhaps TRBD1 (5 bases). The CDR3 coding sequence is TGTGCCAGCAGCCAAATGCAGGGATCCTACGAGCAGTACTTC. Its protein is CASSQMQGSYEQYF.